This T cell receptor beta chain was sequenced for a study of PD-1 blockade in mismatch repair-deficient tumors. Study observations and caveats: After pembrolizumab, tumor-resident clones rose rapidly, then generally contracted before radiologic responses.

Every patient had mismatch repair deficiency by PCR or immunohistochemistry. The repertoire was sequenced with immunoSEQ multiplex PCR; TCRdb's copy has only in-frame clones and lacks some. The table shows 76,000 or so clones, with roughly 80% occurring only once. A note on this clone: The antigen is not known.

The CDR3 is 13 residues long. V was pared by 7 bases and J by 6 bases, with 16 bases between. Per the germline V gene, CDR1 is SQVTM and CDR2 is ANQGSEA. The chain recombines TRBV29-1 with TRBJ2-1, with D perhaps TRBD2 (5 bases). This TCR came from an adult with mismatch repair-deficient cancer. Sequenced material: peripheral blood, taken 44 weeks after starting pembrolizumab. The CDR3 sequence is CSARPIATNEQFF. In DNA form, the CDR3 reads TGCAGCGCCAGACCAATAGCGACCAATGAGCAGTTCTTC.